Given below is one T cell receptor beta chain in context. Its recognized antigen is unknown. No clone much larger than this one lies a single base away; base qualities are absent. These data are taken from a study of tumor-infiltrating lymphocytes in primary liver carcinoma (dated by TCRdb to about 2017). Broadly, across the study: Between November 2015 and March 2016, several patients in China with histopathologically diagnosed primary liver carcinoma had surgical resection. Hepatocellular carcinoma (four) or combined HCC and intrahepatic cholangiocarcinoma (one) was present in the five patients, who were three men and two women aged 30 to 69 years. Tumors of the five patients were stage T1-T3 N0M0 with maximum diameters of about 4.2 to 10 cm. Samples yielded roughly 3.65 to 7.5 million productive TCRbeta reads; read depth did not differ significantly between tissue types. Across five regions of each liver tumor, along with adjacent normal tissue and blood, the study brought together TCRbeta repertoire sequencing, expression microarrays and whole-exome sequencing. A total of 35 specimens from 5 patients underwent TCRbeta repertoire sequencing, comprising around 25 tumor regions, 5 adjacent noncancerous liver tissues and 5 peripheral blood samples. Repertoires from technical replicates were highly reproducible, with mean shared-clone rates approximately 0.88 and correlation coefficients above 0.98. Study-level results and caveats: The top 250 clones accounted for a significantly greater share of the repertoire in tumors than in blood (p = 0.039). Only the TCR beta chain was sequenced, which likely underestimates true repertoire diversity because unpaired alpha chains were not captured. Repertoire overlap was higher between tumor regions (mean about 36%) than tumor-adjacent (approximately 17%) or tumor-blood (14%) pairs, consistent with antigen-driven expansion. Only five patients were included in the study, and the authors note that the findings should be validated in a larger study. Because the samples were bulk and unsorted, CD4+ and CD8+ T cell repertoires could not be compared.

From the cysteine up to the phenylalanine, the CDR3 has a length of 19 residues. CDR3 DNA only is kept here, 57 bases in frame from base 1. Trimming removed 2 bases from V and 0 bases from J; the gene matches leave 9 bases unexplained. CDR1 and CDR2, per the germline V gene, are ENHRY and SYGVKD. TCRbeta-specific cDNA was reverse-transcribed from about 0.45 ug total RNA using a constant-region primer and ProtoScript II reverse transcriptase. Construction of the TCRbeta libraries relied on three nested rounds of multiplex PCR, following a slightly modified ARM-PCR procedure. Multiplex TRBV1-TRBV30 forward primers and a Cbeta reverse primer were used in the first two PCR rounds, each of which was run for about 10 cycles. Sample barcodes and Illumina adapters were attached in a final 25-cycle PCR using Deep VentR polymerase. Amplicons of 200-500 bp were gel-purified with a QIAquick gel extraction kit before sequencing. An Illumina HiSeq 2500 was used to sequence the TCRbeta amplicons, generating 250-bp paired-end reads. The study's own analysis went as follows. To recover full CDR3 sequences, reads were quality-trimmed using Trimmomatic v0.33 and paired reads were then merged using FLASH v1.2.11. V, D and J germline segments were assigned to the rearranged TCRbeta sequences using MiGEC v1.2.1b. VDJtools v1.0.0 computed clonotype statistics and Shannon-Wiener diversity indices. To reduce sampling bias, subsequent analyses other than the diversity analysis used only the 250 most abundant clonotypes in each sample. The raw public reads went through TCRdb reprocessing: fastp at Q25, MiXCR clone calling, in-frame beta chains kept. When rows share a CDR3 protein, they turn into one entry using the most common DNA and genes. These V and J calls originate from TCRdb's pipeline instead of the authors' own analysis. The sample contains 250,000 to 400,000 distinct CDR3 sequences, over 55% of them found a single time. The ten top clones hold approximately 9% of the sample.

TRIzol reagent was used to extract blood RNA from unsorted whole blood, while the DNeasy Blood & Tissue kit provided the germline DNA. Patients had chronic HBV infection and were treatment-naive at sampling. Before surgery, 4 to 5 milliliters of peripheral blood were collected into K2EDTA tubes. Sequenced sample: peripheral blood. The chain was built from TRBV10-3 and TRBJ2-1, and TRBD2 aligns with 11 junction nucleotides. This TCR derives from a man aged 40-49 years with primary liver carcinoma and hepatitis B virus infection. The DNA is TGTGCCATCAGTGAGCCTGGGACTAGCGGCCGGAGCTCCTACAATGAGCAGTTCTTC. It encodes CAISEPGTSGRSSYNEQFF.